The text below deals with one T cell receptor (beta chain). The record originates from a study of blood T cells in healthy people across ages. Alongside a J-beta primer mix, a sample-barcoded 5' primer served in a second PCR lasting about 7 to 11 cycles. Every cDNA molecule carried a tag from a template-switch adaptor bearing 12 random nucleotides. Via MiXCR, TCRdb re-called the 5' RACE reads, giving one row per CDR3 protein. This table holds some 1.7 million distinct CDR3 sequences, over 25% found once. CDR1 and CDR2 (germline): LNHNV, YYDKDF (reference sequence). The CDR3 extends over 13 amino acids. The germline V and J ends were trimmed by 0 bases and 6 bases, with 9 bases remaining between them.

The TCR was taken from a woman aged 25 to 39 in good health. This chain connects TRBV15 to TRBJ2-7; D is possibly TRBD2 (5 bases). Specimen: blood. CDR3 sequence reads: CATSRETGIEQYF. DNA of the CDR3: TGTGCCACCAGCAGAGAAACCGGGATCGAGCAGTACTTC. The variable domain in full, completed from reference TRBV15 and TRBJ2-7, reads DAMVIQNPRYQVTQFGKPVTLSCSQTLNHNVMYWYQQKSSQAPKLLFHYYDKDFNNEADTPDNFQSRRPNTSFCFLDIRSPGLGDTAMYLCATSRETGIEQYFGPGTRLTVT.